Listed below are T cell receptor beta chains from one sample, sequenced in a study of type 1 regulatory T cells. TCRdb re-called the reads through MiXCR, storing one row per CDR3 protein. The sample lists under 75,000 distinct CDR3 sequences, less than 25% occurring once. Antigen specificity for these receptors is unknown. The sequenced material came from cultured type 1 regulatory T (Tr1) cells, either the whole culture or a sorted fraction (not recorded which). The receptors stem from a human donor in good health. The conserved cysteine and the conserved F or W are not part of the CDR3 here. Each record gives: J gene, V gene, CDR3 protein.

TRBJ2-7	TRBV3-1	ASSQDHPGTSGGSYEQY
TRBJ2-7	TRBV27	ASSLLRGSEQY
TRBJ1-1	TRBV18	ASSPSKQGAGTEAF
TRBJ2-3	TRBV11-2	ASSPVGGGTDTQY
TRBJ2-7	TRBV18	ASSPPPLGTGRAQQY
TRBJ1-6	TRBV28	ASRSDRARGNSPLH
TRBJ2-1	TRBV12-3/TRBV12-4	ASSQPPNEQF
TRBJ2-2	TRBV27	ASTPGQGITGELF
TRBJ2-3	TRBV29-1	SVVTSGTDTQY
TRBJ1-2	TRBV7-8	ASSSRDRVFRGYT
TRBJ2-1	TRBV7-2	ASSLSGGDEQF
TRBJ1-2	TRBV28	ASSLLSQGYGYT
TRBJ1-5	TRBV20-1	SARNRGNQPQH